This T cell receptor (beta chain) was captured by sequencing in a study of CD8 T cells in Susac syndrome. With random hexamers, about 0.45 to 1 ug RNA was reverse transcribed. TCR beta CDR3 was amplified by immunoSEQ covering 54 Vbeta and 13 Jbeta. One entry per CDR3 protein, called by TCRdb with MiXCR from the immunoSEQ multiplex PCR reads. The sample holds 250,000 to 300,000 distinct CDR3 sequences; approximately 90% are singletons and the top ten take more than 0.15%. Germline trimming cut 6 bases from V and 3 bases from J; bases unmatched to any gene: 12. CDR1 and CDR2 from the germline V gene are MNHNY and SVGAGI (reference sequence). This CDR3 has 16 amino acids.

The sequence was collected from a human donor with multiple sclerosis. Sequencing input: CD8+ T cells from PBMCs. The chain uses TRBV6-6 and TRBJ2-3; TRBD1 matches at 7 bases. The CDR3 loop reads CASSSPLQGITDTQYF. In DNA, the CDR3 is TGTGCCAGCAGCTCTCCCTTACAGGGGATTACAGATACGCAGTATTTT.